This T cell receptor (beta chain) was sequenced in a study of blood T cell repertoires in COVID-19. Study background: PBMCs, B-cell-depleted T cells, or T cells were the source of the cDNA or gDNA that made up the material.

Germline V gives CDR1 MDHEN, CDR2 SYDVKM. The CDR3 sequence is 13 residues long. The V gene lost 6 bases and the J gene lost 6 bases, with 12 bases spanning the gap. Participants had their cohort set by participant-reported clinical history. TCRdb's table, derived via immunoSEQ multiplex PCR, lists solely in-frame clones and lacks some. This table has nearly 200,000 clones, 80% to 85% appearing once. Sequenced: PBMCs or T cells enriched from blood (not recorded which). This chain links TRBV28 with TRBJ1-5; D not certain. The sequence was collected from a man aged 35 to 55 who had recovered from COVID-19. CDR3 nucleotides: TGTGCCAGCAGCCCAATTGTCGGTCAGCCCCAGCATTTT. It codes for CASSPIVGQPQHF.